This is a list of T cell receptor beta chains from one sample in a study of CD8 T cells in ankylosing spondylitis. TCRdb recomputed calls from the 5' RACE reads with MiXCR, one row per CDR3 protein. The sample yields about 350,000 distinct CDR3 sequences, approximately 22% seen once. Sample: blood, either unsorted or a sorted T cell fraction (not recorded which). Every receptor here comes from a male donor with ankylosing spondylitis or in good health (not recorded which). CDR3s include the opening cysteine and the closing phenylalanine or tryptophan.

V	J	CDR3
TRBV10-3	TRBJ2-3	CAIRKPGDTQYF
TRBV30	TRBJ2-1	CAWSVIAFSASSYNEQFF
TRBV20-1	TRBJ2-3	CSGDYFPDTQYF
TRBV4-1	TRBJ2-5	CASSQDRGLAGGLETQYF
TRBV11-2	TRBJ2-3	CASSLVGGSLAGTQYF
TRBV6-1	TRBJ2-5	CASSPSLYVVGTQYF
TRBV6-5	TRBJ2-7	CASSYSPGHTYEQYF
TRBV3-1	TRBJ2-7	CASSQGTDGWGQYF
TRBV5-1	TRBJ1-1	CASSFDRFTEAFF
TRBV12-3/TRBV12-4	TRBJ1-3	CASRTTPGQGDSGNTIYF
TRBV4-1	TRBJ2-3	CASSSPLGSTDTQYF
TRBV29-1	TRBJ2-2	CSVVRGTGELFF
TRBV3-1	TRBJ2-7	CASSQLGQLSYEQYF
TRBV9	TRBJ1-1	CASSLEGAIENTEAFF
TRBV4-2	TRBJ2-2	CASSLRGRTNTGELFF
TRBV21-1	TRBJ2-4	CASSPKYGGAKNIQYF
TRBV28	TRBJ2-7	CATSDDRRYEQYF
TRBV29-1	TRBJ2-1	CSVRLGEPNEQFF
TRBV2	TRBJ2-1	CASGLDREGAGLYEQFF
TRBV7-6	TRBJ2-3	CASSLRMGGPDTQYF
TRBV20-1	TRBJ2-7	CSASGQDHSYEQYF
TRBV15	TRBJ2-1	CATTSREVYNEQFF